This T cell receptor beta chain was found in a study of CD8+CD57+ T cells in acquired aplastic anemia. An expansion of CD8+CD57+ cells by flow cytometry had been shown in patients chosen for sequencing. Genomic DNA acted as the template from which TCR beta VDJ combination and CDR3 sequence profiling were carried out. TCRdb recomputed calls from the reads with MiXCR, one row per CDR3 protein. Of approximately 250,000 distinct CDR3 sequences in the sample, approximately 82% were seen once. Sequenced input: sorted CD4+, CD8+, or CD8+CD57+ T cells (not recorded which) from PBMCs. The TCR sequence derives from a human donor with aplastic anemia.

CDR3 loop: CASSFVLGWPEQFF. The DNA of the CDR3 is TGTGCCAGCAGCTTTGTACTGGGATGGCCAGAGCAGTTCTTC. The chain uses TRBV7-9 and TRBJ2-1; D unclear. This CDR3 has 14 residues. Germline CDR1 SEHNR, CDR2 FQNEAQ (reference sequence). The V end lost 3 bases, the J end lost 10 bases, and 16 bases lay between the germline ends.